This TCR beta chain was found in a study of T cells after yellow fever vaccination. TCRdb re-analysed the 5' RACE reads in MiXCR, keeping a single row per CDR3 protein. Of about 73,000 distinct CDR3 sequences listed, roughly 8% were seen once; the top ten hold around 45%. This clonotype was seen a handful of times. V was cut by 6 bases and J by 4 bases, with 12 bases left in between. The germline V gene has CDR1 DFQATT and CDR2 SNEGSKA (reference sequence). The CDR3 runs 13 residues. The chain combines TRBV20-1 with TRBJ2-2; possibly TRBD2 for D (7 bases). The receptor comes from a young man who received the YFV17D yellow fever vaccine. Here the sequenced sample was CD8+ T cells sorted from PBMCs, taken on the day of the yellow fever booster vaccination. The CDR3 DNA follows: TGCAGTGCAGGGGGGGGGGGCACCGGGGAGCTGTTTTTT. It encodes CSAGGGGTGELFF.